This T cell receptor beta chain is drawn from a study of cytomegalovirus exposure and HLA in healthy donors. The donors (healthy individuals) were bone marrow donors. The PCR ran on 60 Vbeta and 13 Jbeta primers. Sequencing was performed with immunoSEQ multiplex PCR; in TCRdb, only in-frame clones are kept and a portion is missing. The sample records 95,000 to 150,000 clones, around 79% being singletons. This clone appeared a single time. Antigen specificity is unknown. Study-wide findings and caveats: Reports showed the classifier diagnosing cytomegalovirus status with high specificity and sensitivity. A later analysis found common viral pathogens apparently linked to several of the most significant clusters.

The receptor was derived from a woman aged 40 to 50 in good health and CMV-seronegative. Sequencing was performed on PBMCs.

For the CDR3, the DNA is TGTGCCAGCAGCCCGATCCGACTAGCGGATAACACCGGGGAGCTGTTTTTT. Protein product: CASSPIRLADNTGELFF. The chain recombines TRBV7-3 with TRBJ2-2; 9 bases are a match to TRBD2. V lost 5 bases and J lost 2; bases outside the gene matches: 9. Looked up from germline, CDR1 is SGHTA and CDR2 is FQGTGA. This CDR3 has 17 residues.